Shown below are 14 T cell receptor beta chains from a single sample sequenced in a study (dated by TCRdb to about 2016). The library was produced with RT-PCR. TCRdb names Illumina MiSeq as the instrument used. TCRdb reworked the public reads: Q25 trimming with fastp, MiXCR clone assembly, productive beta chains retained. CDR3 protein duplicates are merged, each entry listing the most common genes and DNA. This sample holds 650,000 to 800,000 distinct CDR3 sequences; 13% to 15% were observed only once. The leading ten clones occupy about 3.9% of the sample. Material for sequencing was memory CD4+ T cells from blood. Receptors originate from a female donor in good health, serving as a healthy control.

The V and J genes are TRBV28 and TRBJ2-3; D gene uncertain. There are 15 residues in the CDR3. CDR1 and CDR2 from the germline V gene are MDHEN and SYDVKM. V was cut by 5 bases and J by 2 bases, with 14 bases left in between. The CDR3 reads CASSPSAGNTDTQYF. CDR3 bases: TGTGCCAGCAGTCCAAGCGCTGGGAACACAGATACGCAGTATTTT.

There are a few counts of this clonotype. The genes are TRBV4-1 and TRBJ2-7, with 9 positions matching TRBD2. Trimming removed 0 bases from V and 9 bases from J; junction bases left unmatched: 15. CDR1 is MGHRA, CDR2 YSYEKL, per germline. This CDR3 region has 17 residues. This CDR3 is CASSQESGGRASGRQYF. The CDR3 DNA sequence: TGCGCCAGCAGCCAAGAAAGCGGCGGGAGGGCCTCCGGTAGGCAGTACTTC.

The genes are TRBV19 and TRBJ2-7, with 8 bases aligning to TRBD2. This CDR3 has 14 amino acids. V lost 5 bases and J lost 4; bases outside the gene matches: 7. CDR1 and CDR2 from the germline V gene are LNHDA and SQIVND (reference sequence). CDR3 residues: CASSWGSGSYEQYF. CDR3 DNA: TGTGCCAGTAGTTGGGGGAGCGGGAGTTACGAGCAGTACTTC.

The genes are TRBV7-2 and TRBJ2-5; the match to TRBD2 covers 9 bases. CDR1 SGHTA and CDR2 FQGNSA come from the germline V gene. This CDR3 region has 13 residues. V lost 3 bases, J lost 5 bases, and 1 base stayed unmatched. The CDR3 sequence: CASSLLAGETQYF. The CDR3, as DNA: TGTGCCAGCAGCTTGCTAGCGGGGGAGACCCAGTACTTC.

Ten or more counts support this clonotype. The CDR3 nucleotides read TGCAGCCCCCTCGGGCAATCCTACGAGCAGTACTTC. It codes for CSPLGQSYEQYF. The rearrangement links TRBV20-1 to TRBJ2-7; D remains unclear. Germline CDR1 reads DFQATT; CDR2 reads SNEGSKA (reference sequence). The length of the CDR3 is 12 residues.

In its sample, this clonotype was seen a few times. The DNA of the CDR3 is TGTGCCAGCTCACTAACAAACCGGGTGGAGCAGTTCTTC. Amino acid sequence: CASSLTNRVEQFF. This rearrangement joins TRBV18 to TRBJ2-1; D uncertain. The V gene lost 4 bases and the J gene lost 10 bases, with 14 bases spanning the gap. The CDR3 has 13 residues. Germline CDR1 reads KGHSH; CDR2 reads LQKENI. The full variable domain, its missing parts supplied by reference TRBV18 and TRBJ2-1, is NAGVMQNPRHLVRRRGQEARLRCSPMKGHSHVYWYRQLPEEGLKFMVYLQKENIIDESGMPKERFSAEFPKEGPSILRIQQVVRGDSAAYFCASSLTNRVEQFFGPGTRLTVL.

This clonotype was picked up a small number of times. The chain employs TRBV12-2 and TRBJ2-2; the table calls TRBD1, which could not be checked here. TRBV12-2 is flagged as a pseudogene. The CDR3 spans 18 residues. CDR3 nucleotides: TGTGCAAGTCGCTTTCCAAACAGGGAGGTATCCGACACCGGGGAGCTGTTTTTT. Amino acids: CASRFPNREVSDTGELFF.

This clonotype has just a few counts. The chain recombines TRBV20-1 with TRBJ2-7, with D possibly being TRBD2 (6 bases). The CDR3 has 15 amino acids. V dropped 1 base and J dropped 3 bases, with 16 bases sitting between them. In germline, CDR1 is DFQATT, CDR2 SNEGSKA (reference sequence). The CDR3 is CSARAPGTPNYEQYF. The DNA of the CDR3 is TGCAGTGCTAGAGCCCCCGGGACTCCGAACTACGAGCAGTACTTC.

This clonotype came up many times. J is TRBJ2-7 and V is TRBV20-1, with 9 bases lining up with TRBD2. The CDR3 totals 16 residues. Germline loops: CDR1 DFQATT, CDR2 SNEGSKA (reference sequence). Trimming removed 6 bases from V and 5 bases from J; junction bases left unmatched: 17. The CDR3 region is CSAGPSYAGGPHEQYF. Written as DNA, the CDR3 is TGCAGTGCCGGCCCCAGCTACGCGGGAGGGCCCCACGAGCAGTACTTC.

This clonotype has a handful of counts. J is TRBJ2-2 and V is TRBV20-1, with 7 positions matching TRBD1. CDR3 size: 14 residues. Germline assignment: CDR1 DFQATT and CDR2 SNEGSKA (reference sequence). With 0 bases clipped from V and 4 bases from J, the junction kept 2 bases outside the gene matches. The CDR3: CSAREGQTTGELFF. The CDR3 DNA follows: TGCAGTGCTAGAGAGGGACAGACCACCGGGGAGCTGTTTTTT.

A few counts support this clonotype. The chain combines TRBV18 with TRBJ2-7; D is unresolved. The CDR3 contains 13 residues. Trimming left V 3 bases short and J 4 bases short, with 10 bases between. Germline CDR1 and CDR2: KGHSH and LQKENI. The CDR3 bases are TGTGCCAGCTCACCCAGCTTGAGATACGAGCAGTACTTC. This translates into CASSPSLRYEQYF.

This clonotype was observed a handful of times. The CDR3 region has the DNA TGTGCCAGCAGCCAAGATCTCAACGGGGAGCTGTTTTTT. This encodes CASSQDLNGELFF. The J gene is TRBJ2-2, the V gene TRBV14; D unclear. Per the germline V gene, CDR1 is SGHDN and CDR2 is FVKESK. Trimming took 0 bases from V and 7 from J, leaving 6 bases between them. This CDR3 is built from 13 residues.

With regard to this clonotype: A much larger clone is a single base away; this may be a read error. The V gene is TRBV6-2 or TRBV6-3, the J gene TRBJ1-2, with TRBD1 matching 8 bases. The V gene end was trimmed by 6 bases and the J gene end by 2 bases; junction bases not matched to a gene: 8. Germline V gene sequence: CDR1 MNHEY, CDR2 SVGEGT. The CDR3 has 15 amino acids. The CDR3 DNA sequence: TGTGCCAGCAGCGCGCGGACAGGGACGAACTATGGCTACACCTTC. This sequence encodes CASSARTGTNYGYTF.

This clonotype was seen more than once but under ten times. The DNA for the CDR3 is TGTGCCCTTCACAGGGGGAACATTCAGTACTTC. Its translation: CALHRGNIQYF. V usage is TRBV7-2 and J usage is TRBJ2-4; 8 bases match TRBD1. Per germline, CDR1 SGHTA and CDR2 FQGNSA. This CDR3 has 11 residues. Trimming cost V 11 bases and J 7 bases; bases outside gene matches: 4.